This T cell receptor (beta chain) was observed in a study of blood T cell repertoires in COVID-19. About the research overall: Samples came from the United States, Italy and Spain, spanning acute and convalescent COVID-19.

Sequencing was performed with immunoSEQ multiplex PCR; in TCRdb, only in-frame clones are kept and a portion is missing. The table has around 150,000 clones, 75% to 85% seen once. Losses at the gene ends were 6 bases for V and 1 base for J; bases not matched to a gene: 5. Germline values: CDR1 MNHEY, CDR2 SVGAGI. This CDR3 region has 15 residues. Recovered Cohort 3 donors showed two negative PCRs, clearance, or symptom resolution. Sequenced sample: PBMCs or T cells enriched from blood (not recorded which). This receptor was identified in a man in his forties or fifties who had recovered from COVID-19. The rearrangement joins TRBV6-5 to TRBJ2-7, with TRBD2 identical over 11 bases. The CDR3 loop reads CASSGLAGGSYEQYF. In DNA form, the CDR3 reads TGTGCCAGCAGCGGGCTAGCGGGGGGATCCTACGAGCAGTACTTC.